This TCR beta chain was recorded in a study of blood T cell repertoires in COVID-19. Study-level information: The study drew acute and convalescent COVID-19 samples from the United States, Italy and Spain. PBMCs, B-cell-depleted T cells, or T cells provided the cDNA or gDNA that made up the material.

Per the original data handling: Quantification of nucleated cells was approximated via reference gene primer amplification. Using immunoSEQ multiplex PCR, the repertoire was profiled, and TCRdb retains in-frame clones only, with some absent. That table gives V, J and clone size, and the DNA gave D and trimming. The sample consists of around 80,000 clones, approximately 90% of them appearing once. V was shortened by 6 bases and J by 14 bases, with 20 bases between the two germline ends. The CDR3 length is 13 residues. Germline V gene sequence: CDR1 SNHLY, CDR2 FYNNEI. The receptor's source is a woman aged 80 or over with acute or convalescent COVID-19. This sequence joins TRBV2 and TRBJ2-1, with D perhaps TRBD1 (5 bases). The sequenced sample consisted of peripheral blood. The DNA for the CDR3 is TGTGCCAGCAGGAAAACACCGCAGGGCTTGGAGTTCTTC. Residues: CASRKTPQGLEFF.